The 25 T cell receptor beta chains listed next were all sequenced from one sample in a study of blood T cell repertoires in COVID-19. Clones were sequenced by immunoSEQ multiplex PCR, and TCRdb holds only the in-frame ones, with some missing. The table lists 250,000 to 400,000 clones, roughly nine tenths of them singletons. Sample: peripheral blood. These receptor sequences come from a woman under 40 with COVID-19, enrolled during active disease.

This rearrangement joins TRBV19 to TRBJ1-3; D is ambiguous. Trimming took 11 bases from V and 4 from J, leaving 15 bases between them. The CDR3 length is 13 residues. The V gene's germline CDR1 is LNHDA and CDR2 SQIVND (reference sequence). As DNA, the CDR3 is TGTGCCTCCCAGGAGGAGGGAGGAAACACCATATATTTT. Translating it yields CASQEEGGNTIYF.

CDR3 sequence reads: CASSRSGTGFRRVGTDTQYF. The CDR3 bases are TGTGCCAGCAGCCGATCCGGGACAGGGTTTCGGAGGGTCGGTACAGATACGCAGTATTTT. This chain joins TRBV9 and TRBJ2-3, with 9 bases lining up with TRBD1. The CDR3 covers 20 residues. With 4 bases clipped from V and 3 bases from J, the junction kept 21 bases outside the gene matches. The germline CDR1 and CDR2 sequences are SGDLS and YYNGEE.

V gene TRBV10-3 combines with J gene TRBJ1-1; D is ambiguous. Per germline, CDR1 ENHRY and CDR2 SYGVKD. The CDR3 is made up of 13 amino acids. The V end was cut by 6 bases, the J end by 5 bases, with 13 bases between. The CDR3 sequence is CAISKGPGTEAFF. CDR3 bases: TGTGCCATCAGCAAAGGTCCGGGGACTGAAGCTTTCTTT.

V gene TRBV19 combines with J gene TRBJ1-2; 9 bases map to TRBD1. Germline V gene lookup returns CDR1 LNHDA and CDR2 SQIVND (reference sequence). The V gene end was trimmed by 8 bases and the J gene end by 2 bases; junction bases not matched to a gene: 3. This CDR3 spans 13 amino acids. CDR3 bases: TGTGCCAGTCGGGACAGGGCCAACTATGGCTACACCTTC. Its translation is CASRDRANYGYTF.

The genes are TRBV5-4 and TRBJ2-5, with 8 bases that match TRBD2. Germline loops: CDR1 SGHNT, CDR2 YYREEE (reference sequence). V was pared by 0 bases and J by 5 bases, with 9 bases of the junction left unmatched. This CDR3 has 16 residues. The CDR3 here is CASSLDISGSLETQYF. CDR3 in DNA: TGTGCCAGCAGCTTGGATATCAGCGGGAGTCTGGAGACCCAGTACTTC.

The V call is TRBV6-5, the J call TRBJ2-2, with TRBD1 matching over 7 bases. This CDR3 is 15 amino acids long. Germline assignment: CDR1 MNHEY and CDR2 SVGAGI. Trimming cost V 6 bases and J 4 bases; bases outside gene matches: 8. The CDR3 spells CASSPGQAPTGELFF. CDR3 bases: TGTGCCAGCAGCCCCGGACAGGCCCCCACCGGGGAGCTGTTTTTT.

The chain is built from TRBV19 and TRBJ2-1; TRBD1 might be the D (6 bases). This CDR3 region has 15 residues. V was cut by 6 bases and J by 4 bases, with 16 bases left in between. Germline loops: CDR1 LNHDA, CDR2 SQIVND (reference sequence). In DNA, the CDR3 is TGTGCCAGTAGAAAAACAGGGAGTGGGTACAATGAGCAGTTCTTC. This sequence encodes CASRKTGSGYNEQFF.

The V call is TRBV15, the J call TRBJ1-2; D perhaps matches TRBD1 (5 bases). CDR1 LNHNV and CDR2 YYDKDF come from the germline V gene (reference sequence). V lost 1 base, J lost 13 bases, and 13 bases lay in between. The CDR3 runs 12 residues. Here the CDR3 reads CATSRAGPAPTF. CDR3 DNA sequence: TGTGCCACCAGCAGAGCAGGGCCGGCTCCCACCTTC.

The chain is built from TRBV5-1 and TRBJ1-2; D possibly corresponds to TRBD1 (5 bases). The CDR3 consists of 13 residues. Germline-derived CDR1 and CDR2 are SGHRS and YFSETQ. V dropped 2 bases and J dropped 7 bases, with 12 bases sitting between them. The CDR3 loop is CASSFLQDGGYTF. The CDR3 DNA follows: TGCGCCAGCAGCTTCTTACAGGACGGTGGCTACACCTTC.

J is TRBJ1-4 and V is TRBV4-1; weak D call: TRBD1 (6 bases). Trimming cost V 2 bases and J 8 bases, with 9 bases left between them. The germline gives CDR1 MGHRA, CDR2 YSYEKL. The CDR3 consists of 13 residues. The CDR3 DNA follows: TGCGCCAGCAGCCAAACAGGGCGCGAAAAACTGTTTTTT. This translates into CASSQTGREKLFF.

In DNA form, the CDR3 reads TGTGCCAGCAGCTCCGGGACAGAACTTGAAGCTTTCTTT. This codes for CASSSGTELEAFF. The chain couples TRBV25-1 to TRBJ1-1; 7 nucleotides agree with TRBD1. CDR1 MGHDK and CDR2 SYGVNS come from the germline V gene. This CDR3 has 13 amino acids. The ends lost 6 bases at V and 7 bases at J; junction bases unmatched: 8.

This clone was found once. The chain uses TRBV9 and TRBJ2-5, with 8 bases aligning to TRBD2. The CDR3 has 14 residues. CDR1 SGDLS and CDR2 YYNGEE come from the germline V gene. After removal of 3 bases from V and 2 bases from J, the junction contained 3 bases not matched to a gene. Written as DNA, the CDR3 is TGTGCCAGCAGCGAGGCTAGCGGGCAAGAGACCCAGTACTTC. It codes for CASSEASGQETQYF.

This clone was picked up one time. This rearrangement joins TRBV5-6 to TRBJ2-5; 10 positions match TRBD2. V shed 2 bases and J 6 bases; nucleotides not matched to a gene: 10. Germline V gene sequence: CDR1 SGHDT, CDR2 YYEEEE. The CDR3 runs to 16 residues. CDR3 bases: TGTGCCAGCAGCTTAAGGTCGGCTAGCGGGAGACAGACCCAGTACTTC. Translated, it gives CASSLRSASGRQTQYF.

This clone appeared a single time. The chain uses TRBV6-1 and TRBJ2-2; 9 bases are a match to TRBD2. The trim removed 4 bases at V and 1 base at J, leaving 10 bases unmatched. CDR1 MNHNS and CDR2 SASEGT come from the germline V gene. The CDR3 length is 18 residues. CDR3 residues: CASSVGLAPQRNTGELFF. The CDR3 DNA is TGTGCCAGCAGTGTGGGACTAGCTCCCCAAAGGAACACCGGGGAGCTGTTTTTT.

The chain carries TRBV7-6 and TRBJ1-1, with 7 positions matching TRBD1. Germline loops: CDR1 SGHVS, CDR2 FNYEAQ. Trimming at V came to 1 base and at J to 5 bases, leaving 1 base not matched to a gene. CDR3 length: 13 amino acids. CDR3 loop: CASSLGQGTEAFF. CDR3 bases: TGTGCCAGCAGCTTAGGACAGGGAACTGAAGCTTTCTTT.

This chain connects TRBV25-1 to TRBJ2-2; 7 nucleotides line up with TRBD1. CDR3 length: 14 amino acids. Per the germline V gene, CDR1 is MGHDK and CDR2 is SYGVNS. The junction had 3 bases not matched to a gene; V was cut back by 7 bases and J by 1 base. Written as DNA, the CDR3 is TGTGCCAGCAAAGACAGGGTGAACACCGGGGAGCTGTTTTTT. This codes for CASKDRVNTGELFF.

This rearrangement joins TRBV9 to TRBJ1-2; no clear D gene. This CDR3 has 12 amino acids. Germline lookup yields CDR1 SGDLS and CDR2 YYNGEE. Trimming took off 6 bases at V and 6 bases at J, with 12 bases between the two ends. The CDR3 nucleotides read TGTGCCAGCATCCGGGTACGGGATGGCTACACCTTC. This encodes CASIRVRDGYTF.

The V call is TRBV9, the J call TRBJ2-7; 12 nucleotides line up with TRBD1. Trimming cost V 0 bases and J 6 bases; bases outside gene matches: 1. The CDR3 covers 14 residues. Germline V gene lookup returns CDR1 SGDLS and CDR2 YYNGEE. The DNA for the CDR3 is TGTGCCAGCAGCGTAGGGGACAGGGGGCCCGAGCAGTACTTC. This encodes CASSVGDRGPEQYF.

The chain has TRBV2 and TRBJ2-3, with D perhaps matching TRBD1 (5 bases). This CDR3 is 15 amino acids long. The V end lost 6 bases, the J end lost 5 bases, and 18 bases lay between the germline ends. Germline V gene sequence: CDR1 SNHLY, CDR2 FYNNEI. CDR3 sequence: CASSTGLPRGDTQYF. The CDR3 nucleotides are TGTGCCAGCAGCACGGGCCTCCCAAGGGGAGATACGCAGTATTTT.

The chain is built from TRBV7-2 and TRBJ2-3; D is ambiguous. Looked up from germline, CDR1 is SGHTA and CDR2 is FQGNSA. V lost 8 bases to trimming and J lost 0 bases, with 9 bases between them. This CDR3 region has 13 residues. The CDR3 bases are TGTGCCAGCGGGCTATTGAGCACAGATACGCAGTATTTT. Protein sequence: CASGLLSTDTQYF.

The CDR3 region has the DNA TGTGCCAGCACCTTACGAGCTAACTATGGCTACACCTTC. Translating gives CASTLRANYGYTF. V is TRBV2 and J is TRBJ1-2; D ambiguous. V shed 7 bases and J shed 0 bases, with 9 bases lying between them. Germline-derived CDR1 and CDR2 are SNHLY and FYNNEI. This CDR3 comprises 13 residues.

The chain couples TRBV5-8 to TRBJ2-1; 7 nucleotides align to TRBD1. Looked up from germline, CDR1 is SGHTS and CDR2 is YDEGEE. CDR3 length: 15 residues. V gave up 5 bases and J gave up 2 bases; unmatched junction bases: 7. The CDR3 here is CASSYTGVTYNEQFF. The CDR3 DNA reads as TGTGCCAGCAGTTATACAGGGGTGACCTACAATGAGCAGTTCTTC.

The chain joins TRBV5-3 to TRBJ1-2; TRBD1 matches 7 bases. TRBV5-3 belongs to the ORF category, with a function that is uncertain. J gave up 8 bases and V 2 bases, and 6 bases lay outside the gene matches. The CDR3 runs 13 residues. The CDR3 bases are TGTGCCAGAAGCTTTTTAAGGGGGCGCGGCTACACCTTC. Translating gives CARSFLRGRGYTF.

The J gene is TRBJ2-1, the V gene TRBV24-1, with a tentative D call TRBD2 (6 bases). Germline V gives CDR1 KGHDR, CDR2 SFDVKD. V was pared by 7 bases and J by 4 bases, with 22 bases between. The CDR3 runs to 17 residues. The CDR3 loop is CATSAPPTSGGYNEQFF. The DNA for the CDR3 is TGTGCCACCAGCGCTCCCCCTACTAGTGGGGGGTACAATGAGCAGTTCTTC.

The chain is built from TRBV7-2 and TRBJ2-1; possible D gene TRBD1, 6 bases. V gave up 0 bases and J gave up 1 base, with 7 bases separating them. Germline lookup yields CDR1 SGHTA and CDR2 FQGNSA. The length of the CDR3 is 15 residues. The CDR3 here is CASSLAGASYNEQFF. DNA of the CDR3: TGTGCCAGCAGCTTAGCGGGGGCATCCTACAATGAGCAGTTCTTC.